The source of this TCR beta chain is a study of cytomegalovirus exposure and HLA in healthy donors. Study-wide context: Earlier, 150 million to 200 million T cells were analyzed, and more than 100 million unique TCR beta sequences were found among them.

Germline V lookup: CDR1 GTSNPN, CDR2 SVGIG (reference sequence). The CDR3 length is 12 residues. Trimming pared 0 bases from V and 5 bases from J, leaving 7 bases between. This clone came up a few times. The antigen is unknown. PCR employed 60 Vbeta and 13 Jbeta primers. The assay was immunoSEQ multiplex PCR, and TCRdb's table has in-frame clones only and misses some. The repertoire includes about 120,000 clones, more than 55% of them detected once, and roughly 1.4% sits in the top ten. Study observations and caveats: Investigators reported more than 150 TCR beta chains as tied to cytomegalovirus.

This sequence originates from a man between 18 and 29 years old in good health and CMV-seronegative. The source material was PBMCs. This chain links TRBV30 with TRBJ2-5; D is uncertain. The CDR3 reads CAWSVSTETQYF. The CDR3 DNA sequence: TGTGCCTGGAGTGTTAGCACGGAGACCCAGTACTTC.